This T cell receptor (beta chain) stems from a study of blood T cell repertoires in COVID-19 (dated by TCRdb to 2018 to 2021). Some background on the complete study: Collaborator samples came from the United States, Italy and Spain and covered acute and convalescent phases of COVID-19. The material from the prospective study consisted of cDNA or gDNA derived from T cells, B-cell-depleted T cells, or PBMCs. The dataset comprised deeply sampled blood TCRbeta repertoires from subjects exposed to, actively infected with, or recovered from COVID-19. The repertoires were made available in a free public database intended to serve as a resource for research on the immune response to SARS-CoV-2. Samples came from the ongoing ImmuneRACE study (first 160 participants) plus 1,254 subjects from 6 global collaborators. The sample metadata nearly always contained a de-identified subject ID, COVID-19 status, age in years and sex. Where available, HLA class I and class II types were obtained from metadata supplied by the sample provider rather than from assay-based typing.

Participants in the prospective study were enrolled through a virtual design, were aged 18 to 89 years, and lived in approximately 25 United States geographic areas. In the prospective study, cohorts were assigned on the basis of participant-reported clinical history obtained from a screening survey and a study questionnaire. Recovered participants in ImmuneRACE Cohort 3 were defined by two consecutive negative NP/OP PCR tests, clearance by a healthcare professional, or resolution of symptoms. In the prospective study, whole blood, serum and a nasopharyngeal or oropharyngeal swab were collected from each participant by mobile phlebotomists. Over a 2-month period, participants in the prospective study had the option of providing additional blood draws and questionnaires. Before DNA extraction, blood samples from the prospective study were shipped at room temperature or frozen. TCRbeta CDR3 regions were amplified from genomic DNA using the immunoSEQ Assay, a bias-controlled multiplex PCR. Regarding the original processing steps: Within the assay, amplification of reference gene primers was used to estimate how many nucleated cells each sample contained. To quantify the absolute abundance of each unique TCRbeta CDR3 rearrangement, sequence reads were collapsed and filtered. For each sample, productive Simpson clonality was calculated by taking the square root of Simpson's diversity index across productive rearrangements. In its TCRdb copy, this immuneACCESS table keeps in-frame sequences only and misses some clones. Where compared with another copy, unresolved V genes explain less than half of these, and the others have no known cause. V and J calls and clone size are as listed in that table; D and trimming were resolved from the DNA. Within this sample are 300,000 or so clones, with roughly 90% of them counted one time only. About 2.4% of the sample is in the top ten clones.

Overall study outcomes, separate from this receptor: The quantity of clinical and demographic metadata differed by source and by participant and was supplied without curation.

The CDR3 sequence holds 16 residues, the cysteine and phenylalanine included. Kept here is only the CDR3 DNA, which spans 48 bases and is read in frame from base 1. Reading the germline V gene gives CDR1 SGHRS and CDR2 YFSETQ. V trim: 4 bases; J trim: 6 bases; unmatched bases: 11. Details on this clone: No cognate antigen has been identified for it. Base qualities are not recorded, but no much larger clone differs from it by a single base.

The V and J genes are TRBV5-1 and TRBJ2-1, with 9 bases matching TRBD1. Sequencing input: PBMCs or T cells enriched from blood (not recorded which). The receptor comes from a man aged 55-75 years who had recovered from COVID-19. The CDR3 sequence is CASSPTGTGLSNEQFF. The bases read TGCGCCAGCAGCCCTACCGGGACAGGGCTATCCAATGAGCAGTTCTTC.